This T cell receptor beta chain came from a study of cytomegalovirus exposure and HLA in healthy donors. Primers included in the PCR were 60 Vbeta and 13 Jbeta primers. TCRdb's table, derived via immunoSEQ multiplex PCR, lists solely in-frame clones and lacks some. Here the sample spans approximately 150,000 clones, about 80% being singletons. Germline V CDR1 and CDR2: SGHTS, YDEGEE. The V end was cut by 1 base, the J end by 2 bases, with 9 bases between. This CDR3 spans 14 amino acids. Findings of the study overall: Serostatus for CMV was the only available immune exposure information. Sequencing likely produced, as an artifact, a cluster of highly shared sequence variants. In an earlier analysis, about 87% or about 30%: the productive usage of most TCR beta V segments. Per published reports, the classifier diagnosed cytomegalovirus status with high specificity and sensitivity.

In its sample, this clone was seen once. Its specificity is unknown. The sequence came from a female donor in good health and CMV-seronegative. The rearrangement uses TRBV5-8 and TRBJ1-1; D is possibly TRBD1 (6 bases). Material for sequencing was PBMCs. CDR3 sequence reads: CASSLLQGNTEAFF. The CDR3 bases are TGTGCCAGCAGCTTGTTACAGGGCAACACTGAAGCTTTCTTT.